This TCR beta chain was recovered during a study of OX40 agonist ivuxolimab in advanced cancers. Sequencing used immunoSEQ multiplex PCR; TCRdb keeps in-frame clones, though not all of them. The table records 60,000 to 85,000 clones, about 89% of them present only once. Here the sequenced sample was CD4+ or CD8+ T cells sorted from blood, taken in a trial of the OX40 agonist ivuxolimab. This TCR came from an adult with an advanced solid tumor such as melanoma, head and neck, liver or kidney cancer.

CDR3 protein: CSVRLAGGRDTQYF. For the CDR3, the DNA is TGCAGCGTCCGACTAGCGGGAGGGAGGGATACGCAGTATTTT. J is TRBJ2-3 and V is TRBV29-1, with 14 positions matching TRBD2. In germline, CDR1 is SQVTM, CDR2 ANQGSEA. The CDR3 loop spans 14 amino acids. Trimming removed 6 bases from V and 6 bases from J; junction bases left unmatched: 5.